This T cell receptor (beta chain) was found in a study of cytomegalovirus exposure and HLA in healthy donors. The study ran its PCR with 60 Vbeta and 13 Jbeta primers. The data were produced by immunoSEQ multiplex PCR, yet TCRdb's version contains in-frame clones alone and is incomplete. The sample records about 160,000 clones, around 84% being singletons. A remark on this clone: Its antigen remains unidentified.

General study points: In an earlier analysis, in roughly 580 donors, most V segments appeared productive either ~90% or ~30% of the time.

Specimen: PBMCs. This clonotype was sampled from a woman aged 40 to 49 in good health and CMV-seronegative.

Here the CDR3 reads CASSPTWGVRQPQHF. In DNA form, the CDR3 reads TGTGCCAGCAGTCCAACATGGGGGGTCCGACAGCCCCAGCATTTT. The rearrangement uses TRBV7-2 and TRBJ1-5, with D tentatively TRBD1 (5 bases). The V gene's germline CDR1 is SGHTA and CDR2 FQGNSA. V dropped 6 bases and J dropped 7 bases, with 19 bases sitting between them. The CDR3 length is 15 residues.